The 5 T cell receptor beta chains listed next were all sequenced from one sample in a study of Ad26.COV2.S vaccination and SARS-CoV-2 variants. The treatment: 15 to 20 received Ad26.COV2.S at low or high dose, single or two shots; five or six received placebo; per-sample allocation not given. Samples analyzed were those drawn on day 63 after the first vaccine or placebo injection. The table came from immunoSEQ multiplex PCR; TCRdb's copy has only in-frame clones and leaves some out. The sample carries 350,000 to 400,000 clones, around 91% recorded once. Source: peripheral blood, taken in a trial of Ad26.COV2.S vaccine versus placebo. The receptors stem from a person aged 18-60 years who received the Ad26.COV2.S COVID-19 vaccine or a placebo.

The chain combines TRBV11-2 with TRBJ2-2; 13 bases match TRBD2. Trimming at V came to 1 base and at J to 4 bases, leaving 6 bases not matched to a gene. Germline lookup yields CDR1 SGHAT and CDR2 FQNNGV. The CDR3 sequence is 18 residues long. CDR3 coding DNA: TGTGCCAGCAGCTTAGGACTAGCGGGAGGTGGTGGCACCGGGGAGCTGTTTTTT. Translation: CASSLGLAGGGGTGELFF. Full variable domain (outside the CDR3, taken from reference TRBV11-2 and TRBJ2-2): EAGVAQSPRYKIIEKRQSVAFWCNPISGHATLYWYQQILGQGPKLLIQFQNNGVVDDSQLPKDRFSAERLKGVDSTLKIQPAKLEDSAVYLCASSLGLAGGGGTGELFFGEGSRLTVL.

This rearrangement joins TRBV5-1 to TRBJ2-7; D is unclear. V was trimmed by 4 bases and J by 2 bases, leaving 10 bases between them. CDR1 and CDR2 from the germline V gene are SGHRS and YFSETQ. This CDR3 is 13 amino acids long. The CDR3 loop reads CASSKGQTYEQYF. CDR3 DNA sequence: TGCGCCAGCAGCAAAGGCCAAACCTACGAGCAGTACTTC.

This clone was seen only a few times. The rearrangement links TRBV19 to TRBJ2-7; perhaps TRBD1 as D (5 bases). V was shortened by 2 bases and J by 2 bases, with 10 bases between the two germline ends. Germline CDR1 and CDR2: LNHDA and SQIVND (reference sequence). This CDR3 has 14 residues. In nucleotides, the CDR3 is TGTGCCAGTAGTATACAGGGCAGCACCTACGAGCAGTACTTC. Its protein is CASSIQGSTYEQYF.

The rearrangement uses TRBV5-1 and TRBJ2-1; D might be TRBD2 (6 bases). V was cut by 0 bases and J by 4 bases, with 20 bases left in between. The CDR3 length is 18 residues. Germline loops: CDR1 SGHRS, CDR2 YFSETQ. The CDR3 DNA sequence: TGCGCCAGCAGCTTGGCCGGTGGCGGGACCGTCCCGTACAATGAGCAGTTCTTC. It is translated as CASSLAGGGTVPYNEQFF. Full variable domain (rest looked up from reference TRBV5-1 and TRBJ2-1): KAGVTQTPRYLIKTRGQQVTLSCSPISGHRSVSWYQQTPGQGLQFLFEYFSETQRNKGNFPGRFSGRQFSNSRSEMNVSTLELGDSALYLCASSLAGGGTVPYNEQFFGPGTRLTVL.

The rearrangement uses TRBV15 and TRBJ1-4; 11 bases map to TRBD1. Per germline, CDR1 LNHNV and CDR2 YYDKDF (reference sequence). With 5 bases clipped from V and 7 bases from J, the junction kept 6 bases outside the gene matches. The CDR3 sequence is 15 residues long. The CDR3 region is CATSASGTGGEKLFF. In DNA form, the CDR3 reads TGTGCCACCAGCGCATCCGGGACAGGGGGTGAAAAACTGTTTTTT.